Detailed here is one TCR beta chain. TCRdb's copy holds only in-frame clones and misses some; the assay was immunoSEQ multiplex PCR. This sample has about 190,000 clones; 89% occur once, and the top ten carry 6.7%. This sample was included in a study of blood T cell repertoires in COVID-19. The CDR3 contains 16 residues. With 0 bases clipped from V and 9 bases from J, the junction kept 9 bases outside the gene matches. In germline, CDR1 is MGHDK, CDR2 SYGVNS. The chain employs TRBV25-1 and TRBJ2-1; 9 nucleotides match TRBD2. This sequence was found in a man aged 40-50 years with acute or convalescent COVID-19. Sequenced input: peripheral blood. CDR3 protein: CASSEYWAGGLGEQFF. The CDR3 region has the DNA TGTGCCAGCAGTGAATATTGGGCGGGGGGGCTCGGTGAGCAGTTCTTC.